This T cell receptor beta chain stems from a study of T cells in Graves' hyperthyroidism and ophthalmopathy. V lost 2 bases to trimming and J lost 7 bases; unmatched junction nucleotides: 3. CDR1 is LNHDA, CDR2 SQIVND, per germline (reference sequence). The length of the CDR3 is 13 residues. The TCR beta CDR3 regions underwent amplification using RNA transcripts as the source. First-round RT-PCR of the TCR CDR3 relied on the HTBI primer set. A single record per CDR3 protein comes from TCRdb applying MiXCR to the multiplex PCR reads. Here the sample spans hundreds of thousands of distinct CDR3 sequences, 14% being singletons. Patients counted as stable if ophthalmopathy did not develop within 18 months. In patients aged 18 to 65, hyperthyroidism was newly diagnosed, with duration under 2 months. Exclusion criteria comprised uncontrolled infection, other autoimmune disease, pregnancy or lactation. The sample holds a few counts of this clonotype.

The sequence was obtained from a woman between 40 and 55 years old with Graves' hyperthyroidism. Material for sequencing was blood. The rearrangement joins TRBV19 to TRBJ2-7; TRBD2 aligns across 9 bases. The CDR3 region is CASSISGRKEQYF. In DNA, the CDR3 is TGTGCCAGTAGTATAAGCGGGAGGAAAGAGCAGTACTTC.